The clone carrying this T cell receptor (beta chain) was counted at least ten times. Its specificity is not known. These data are taken from a study of T cells in Graves' hyperthyroidism and ophthalmopathy. Study background: Peripheral blood was acquired at first diagnosis, ahead of any therapy whatsoever. Study-level results: Most thyroid-expanded clonotypes above 0.001 were also found in blood.

Germline-derived CDR1 and CDR2 are MNHNS and SASEGT. V lost 6 bases and J lost 2; bases outside the gene matches: 6. The CDR3 sequence is 15 residues long. The investigators amplified TCR beta CDR3 regions from RNA transcripts. HTBI primers drove first-round RT-PCR of the TCR CDR3. MiXCR, applied by TCRdb to the multiplex PCR reads, yields one record per CDR3 protein. The sample lists around 620,000 distinct CDR3 sequences; 11% to 15% were seen once. Sequenced material: blood. The TCR sequence derives from a young woman with Graves' ophthalmopathy. This chain uses TRBV6-1 with TRBJ2-7, with 11 nucleotides matching TRBD1. The CDR3 bases are TGTGCCAGCAGCTGGGACAGGGGGGACGCCTACGAGCAGTACTTC. This sequence encodes CASSWDRGDAYEQYF.